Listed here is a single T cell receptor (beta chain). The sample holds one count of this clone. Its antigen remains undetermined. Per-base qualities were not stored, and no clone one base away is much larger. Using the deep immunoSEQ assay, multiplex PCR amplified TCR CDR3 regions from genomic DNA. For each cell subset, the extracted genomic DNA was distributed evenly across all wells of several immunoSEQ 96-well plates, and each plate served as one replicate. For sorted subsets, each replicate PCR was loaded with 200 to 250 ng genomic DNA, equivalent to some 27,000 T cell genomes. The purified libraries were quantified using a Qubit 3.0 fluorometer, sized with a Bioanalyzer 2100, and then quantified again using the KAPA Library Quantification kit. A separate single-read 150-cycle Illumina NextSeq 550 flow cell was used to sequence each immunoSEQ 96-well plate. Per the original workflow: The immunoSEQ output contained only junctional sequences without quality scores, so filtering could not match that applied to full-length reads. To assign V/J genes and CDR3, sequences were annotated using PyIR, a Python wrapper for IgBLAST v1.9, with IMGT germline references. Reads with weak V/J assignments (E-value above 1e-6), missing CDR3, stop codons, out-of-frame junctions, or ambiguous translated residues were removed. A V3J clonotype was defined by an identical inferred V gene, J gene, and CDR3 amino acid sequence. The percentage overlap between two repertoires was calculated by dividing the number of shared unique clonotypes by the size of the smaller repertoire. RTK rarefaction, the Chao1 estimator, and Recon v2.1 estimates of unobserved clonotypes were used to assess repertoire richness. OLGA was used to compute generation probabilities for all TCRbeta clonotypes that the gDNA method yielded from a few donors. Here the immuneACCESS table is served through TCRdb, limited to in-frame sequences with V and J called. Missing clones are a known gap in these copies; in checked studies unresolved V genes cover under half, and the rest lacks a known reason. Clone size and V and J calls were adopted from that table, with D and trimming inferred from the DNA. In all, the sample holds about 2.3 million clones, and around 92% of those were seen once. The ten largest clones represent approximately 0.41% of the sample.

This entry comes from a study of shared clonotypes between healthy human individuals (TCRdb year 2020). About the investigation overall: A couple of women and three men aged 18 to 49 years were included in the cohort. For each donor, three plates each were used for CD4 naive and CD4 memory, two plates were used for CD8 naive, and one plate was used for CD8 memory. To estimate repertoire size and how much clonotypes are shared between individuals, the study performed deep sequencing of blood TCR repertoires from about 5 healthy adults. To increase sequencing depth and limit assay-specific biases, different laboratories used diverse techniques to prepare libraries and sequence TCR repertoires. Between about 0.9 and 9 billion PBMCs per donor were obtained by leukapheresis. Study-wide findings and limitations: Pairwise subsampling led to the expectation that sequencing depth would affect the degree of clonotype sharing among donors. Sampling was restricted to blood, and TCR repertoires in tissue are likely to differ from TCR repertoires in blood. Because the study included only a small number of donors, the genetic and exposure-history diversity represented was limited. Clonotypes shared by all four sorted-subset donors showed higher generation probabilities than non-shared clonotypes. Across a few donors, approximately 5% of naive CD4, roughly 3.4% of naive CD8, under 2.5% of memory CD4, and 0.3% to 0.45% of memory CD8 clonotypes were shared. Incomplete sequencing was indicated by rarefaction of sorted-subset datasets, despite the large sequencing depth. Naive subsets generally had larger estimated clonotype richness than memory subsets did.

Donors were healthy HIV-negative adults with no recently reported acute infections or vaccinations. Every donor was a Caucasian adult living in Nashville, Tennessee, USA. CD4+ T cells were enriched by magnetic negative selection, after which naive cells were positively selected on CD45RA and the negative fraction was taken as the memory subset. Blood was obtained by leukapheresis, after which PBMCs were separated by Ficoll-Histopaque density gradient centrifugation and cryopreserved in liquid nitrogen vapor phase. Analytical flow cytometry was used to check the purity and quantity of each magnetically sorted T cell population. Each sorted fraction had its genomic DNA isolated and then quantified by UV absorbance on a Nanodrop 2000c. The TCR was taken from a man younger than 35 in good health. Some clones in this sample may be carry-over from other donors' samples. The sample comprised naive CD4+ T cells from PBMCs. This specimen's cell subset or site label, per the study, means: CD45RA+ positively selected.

This receptor has the CDR3 CASSYGGVGNTEAFF. The DNA reads TGTGCCAGCAGTTATGGGGGAGTAGGGAACACTGAAGCTTTCTTT. The sequence is built from TRBV6-5 and TRBJ1-1; perhaps TRBD1 is the D gene, with 5 bases matching. Taken from the germline V gene, the CDR1 and CDR2 loops are MNHEY and SVGAGI. V was cut back by 3 bases and J by 1 base, leaving a gap of 12 bases between them. The CDR3, from cysteine to phenylalanine, totals 15 residues. Only the CDR3 DNA stays, 45 bases, in frame from base 1.